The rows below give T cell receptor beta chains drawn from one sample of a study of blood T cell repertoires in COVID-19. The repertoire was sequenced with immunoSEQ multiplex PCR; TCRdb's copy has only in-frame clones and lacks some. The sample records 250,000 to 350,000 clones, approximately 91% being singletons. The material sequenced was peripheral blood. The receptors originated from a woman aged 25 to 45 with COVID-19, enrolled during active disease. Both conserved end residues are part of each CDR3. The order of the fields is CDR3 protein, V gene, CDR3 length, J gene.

CDR3: CAWSVRVSESSYNEQFF
V: TRBV30
length: 17
J: TRBJ2-1

CDR3: CATSGLAGHQETQYF
V: TRBV15
length: 15
J: TRBJ2-5

CDR3: CASSQLTGGSEKLFF
V: TRBV6-5
length: 15
J: TRBJ1-4

CDR3: CAISGGQGLSYEQYF
V: TRBV10-3
length: 15
J: TRBJ2-7

CDR3: CASNPSGAGGYNEQFF
V: TRBV5-1
length: 16
J: TRBJ2-1

CDR3: CASSGGQGLNTEAFF
V: TRBV5-6
length: 15
J: TRBJ1-1

CDR3: CASSLDGGANTGELFF
V: TRBV5-1
length: 16
J: TRBJ2-2

CDR3: CASSLRALSETQYF
V: TRBV7-8
length: 14
J: TRBJ2-5

CDR3: CASSTDSSGANVLTF
V: TRBV6-2/TRBV6-3
length: 15
J: TRBJ2-6

CDR3: CASSYSRTSGNTIYF
V: TRBV6-2/TRBV6-3
length: 15
J: TRBJ1-3

CDR3: CASSPGQRQSPISTDTQYF
V: TRBV7-2
length: 19
J: TRBJ2-3

CDR3: CASSLEGGYGAFF
V: TRBV5-5
length: 13
J: TRBJ1-1

CDR3: CASSGPGQGGYGYTF
V: TRBV27
length: 15
J: TRBJ1-2

CDR3: CASSLYPGQGANNYGYTF
V: TRBV5-1
length: 18
J: TRBJ1-2

CDR3: CASSDRGDQPQHF
V: TRBV10-1
length: 13
J: TRBJ1-5

CDR3: CASSSSPGGTDTQYF
V: TRBV11-2
length: 15
J: TRBJ2-3

CDR3: CASTVRGNYGYTF
V: TRBV5-6
length: 13
J: TRBJ1-2

CDR3: CASSQVRGTRYEQYF
V: TRBV11-2
length: 15
J: TRBJ2-7

CDR3: CASSPGITYEQYF
V: TRBV5-4
length: 13
J: TRBJ2-7

CDR3: CASSVAGGPGEQFF
V: TRBV10-1
length: 14
J: TRBJ2-1

CDR3: CASSTGVGEKLFF
V: TRBV6-5
length: 13
J: TRBJ1-4

CDR3: CATLTGAGSNQPQHF
V: TRBV19
length: 15
J: TRBJ1-5

CDR3: CASSRDTPTNEKLFF
V: TRBV6-5
length: 15
J: TRBJ1-4

CDR3: CASSMTNREQYF
V: TRBV19
length: 12
J: TRBJ2-7

CDR3: CASSEATMSGFSYEQYF
V: TRBV10-1
length: 17
J: TRBJ2-7

CDR3: CASTLTVEGGLSSYNEQFF
V: TRBV7-6
length: 19
J: TRBJ2-1